The rows below give T cell receptor beta chains drawn from one sample of a study of OX40 agonist ivuxolimab in advanced cancers. The protocol was immunoSEQ multiplex PCR, while the TCRdb copy is restricted to in-frame clones and leaves out a portion. The data contain about 84,000 clones, nearly 95% of them singletons. The input for sequencing was CD4+ or CD8+ T cells sorted from blood, taken in a trial of the OX40 agonist ivuxolimab. The receptor source for this set is an adult with an advanced solid tumor such as melanoma, head and neck, liver or kidney cancer. CDR3s leave out the opening cysteine and the closing phenylalanine or tryptophan.

j_call,v_call,cdr3_aa
TRBJ2-2,TRBV5-6,ASSAGTSGRELF
TRBJ2-1,TRBV27,ASSRVSGSYNEQF
TRBJ1-3,TRBV28,ASSLTGINAYSGNTIY
TRBJ1-1,TRBV7-3,ASSLVGQPEAF
TRBJ1-2,TRBV9,ASSLSGVGGGNYGYT
TRBJ2-7,TRBV7-9,ASSFGQGVFHEQY
TRBJ1-4,TRBV7-9,ASSSSLNEKLF
TRBJ2-3,TRBV9,ASSLSRLTSTDTQY
TRBJ2-1,TRBV9,ASSHRPGTSGPIPYNEQF
.,TRBV5-4,ASSLVREGLDEQY
TRBJ2-1,TRBV7-6,ASSLGSLTYNEQF
TRBJ2-7,TRBV27,ASSLSTGVGYEQY
TRBJ2-1,TRBV28,ASKRGLRNNEQF
TRBJ2-1,TRBV7-6,ASSYDQGSDEQF
TRBJ2-1,TRBV6-5,ASRNSLSYNEQF
TRBJ1-1,TRBV28,ASTLGGALTEAF
TRBJ1-2,TRBV27,ASSLSPTGRGYT
TRBJ2-7,TRBV25-1,ASSVRGTRGGEQY
TRBJ2-1,TRBV5-1,ASSVRVNEQF
TRBJ2-3,TRBV19,ASSTYRETDTQY
TRBJ2-7,TRBV7-9,ASSPQGRGRSSYEQY
TRBJ2-7,TRBV7-9,ASSLGGAEQY
TRBJ1-5,TRBV6-5,ASSYVGGNQPQH
TRBJ2-1,TRBV29-1,SVEGIGAVNEQF
TRBJ2-5,TRBV14,ASSPSEWTSGYQETQY
TRBJ2-7,TRBV6-5,ASSYSGAEAYEQY
TRBJ2-7,TRBV19,ASLTAYEQY
TRBJ2-7,TRBV13,ASSQGRYEQY
TRBJ2-7,TRBV5-1,ASSLEWGSYEQY
TRBJ2-3,TRBV6-1,ASSEWSGDTQY
TRBJ1-1,TRBV10-3,AISESTGVNTEAF
TRBJ1-1,TRBV9,ASSTSGVNTEAF
TRBJ2-7,TRBV7-8,ASSLGTSGFFYEQY
TRBJ1-3,TRBV11-2,ASSLANTIY
TRBJ2-7,TRBV9,ASSVALAAYEQY
TRBJ2-7,TRBV13,ASSLGRGQGAKQY
TRBJ2-3,TRBV25-1,ASSDPERAATDTQY
TRBJ2-6,TRBV9,ASSAGANVLT
TRBJ2-5,TRBV15,ATSAYRAQETQY
TRBJ1-4,TRBV6-5,ASSPDRSEKLF
TRBJ2-2,TRBV4-1,ASSQEGVPNTGELF
TRBJ2-3,TRBV5-6,ASSLGPSGSTDTQY
TRBJ2-2,TRBV19,ASSMETANTGELF
TRBJ2-5,TRBV27,ASSPLAFEGWGLSEETQY
TRBJ2-1,TRBV28,ASSFGTGIEEF
TRBJ2-6,TRBV28,ASSSRGLAGEGGANVLT
TRBJ1-1,TRBV9,ASSPTGVANTEAF
TRBJ1-3,TRBV28,ASSWVGSGNTIY
TRBJ2-7,TRBV27,ASSSPRASSFYEQY
TRBJ2-4,TRBV28,ASSFGRVLAKNIQY
TRBJ2-5,TRBV27,ASTRTSGLLLETQY